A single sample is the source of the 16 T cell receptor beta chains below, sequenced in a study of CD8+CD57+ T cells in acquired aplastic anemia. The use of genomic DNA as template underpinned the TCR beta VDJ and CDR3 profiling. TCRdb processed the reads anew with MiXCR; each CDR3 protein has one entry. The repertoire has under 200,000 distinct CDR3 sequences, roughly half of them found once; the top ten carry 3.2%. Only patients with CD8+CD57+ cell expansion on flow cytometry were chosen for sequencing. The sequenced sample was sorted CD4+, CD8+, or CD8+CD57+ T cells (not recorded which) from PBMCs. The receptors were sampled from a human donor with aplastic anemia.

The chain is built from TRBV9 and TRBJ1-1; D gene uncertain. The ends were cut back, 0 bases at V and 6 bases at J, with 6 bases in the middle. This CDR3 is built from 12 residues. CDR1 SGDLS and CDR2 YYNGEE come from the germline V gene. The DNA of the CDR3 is TGTGCCAGCAGCGTAGGACCCCCTGAAGCTTTCTTT. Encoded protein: CASSVGPPEAFF.

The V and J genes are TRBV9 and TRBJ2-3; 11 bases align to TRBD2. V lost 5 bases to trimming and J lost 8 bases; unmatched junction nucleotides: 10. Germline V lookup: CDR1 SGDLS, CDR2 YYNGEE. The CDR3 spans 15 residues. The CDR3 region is CASSLAGGGSGTQYF. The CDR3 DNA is TGTGCCAGCAGTTTAGCGGGAGGGGGCAGCGGTACGCAGTATTTT.

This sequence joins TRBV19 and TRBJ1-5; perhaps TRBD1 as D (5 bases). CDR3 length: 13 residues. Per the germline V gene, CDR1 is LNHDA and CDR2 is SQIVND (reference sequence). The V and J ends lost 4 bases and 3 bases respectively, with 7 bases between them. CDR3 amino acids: CASSRGANQPQHF. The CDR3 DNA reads TGTGCCAGTAGTAGAGGGGCCAATCAGCCCCAGCATTTT.

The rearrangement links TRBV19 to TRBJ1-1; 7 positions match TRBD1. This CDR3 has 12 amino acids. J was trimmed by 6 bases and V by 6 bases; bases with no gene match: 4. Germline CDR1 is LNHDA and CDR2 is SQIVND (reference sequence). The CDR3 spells CASRTGVSEAFF. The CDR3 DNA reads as TGTGCCAGTAGAACAGGGGTTTCTGAAGCTTTCTTT.

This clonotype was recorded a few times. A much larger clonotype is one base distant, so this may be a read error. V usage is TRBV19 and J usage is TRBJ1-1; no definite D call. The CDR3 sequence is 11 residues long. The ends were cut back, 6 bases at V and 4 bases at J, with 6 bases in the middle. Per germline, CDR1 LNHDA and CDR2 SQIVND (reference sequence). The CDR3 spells CASSPPTEAFF. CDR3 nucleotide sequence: TGTGCCAGTAGCCCCCCCACTGAAGCTTTCTTT.

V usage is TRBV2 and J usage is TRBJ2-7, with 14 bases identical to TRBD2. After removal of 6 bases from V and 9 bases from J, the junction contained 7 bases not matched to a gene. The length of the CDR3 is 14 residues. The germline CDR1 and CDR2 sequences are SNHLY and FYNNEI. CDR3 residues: CASSRGLAGGVQYV. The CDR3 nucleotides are TGTGCCAGCAGCCGCGGACTAGCGGGAGGAGTGCAGTACGTC.

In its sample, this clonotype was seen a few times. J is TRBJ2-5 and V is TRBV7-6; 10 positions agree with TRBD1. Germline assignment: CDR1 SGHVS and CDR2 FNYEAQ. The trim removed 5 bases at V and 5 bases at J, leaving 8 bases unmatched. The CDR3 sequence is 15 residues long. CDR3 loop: CASSTRTGGRETQYF. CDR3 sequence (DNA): TGTGCCAGCAGCACACGGACAGGGGGGAGGGAGACCCAGTACTTC.

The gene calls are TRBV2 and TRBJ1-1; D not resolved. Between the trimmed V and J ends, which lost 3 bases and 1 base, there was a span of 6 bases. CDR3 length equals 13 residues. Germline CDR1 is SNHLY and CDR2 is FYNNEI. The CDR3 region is CASSDYRNTEAFF. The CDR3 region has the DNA TGTGCCAGCAGTGATTACAGGAACACTGAAGCTTTCTTT.

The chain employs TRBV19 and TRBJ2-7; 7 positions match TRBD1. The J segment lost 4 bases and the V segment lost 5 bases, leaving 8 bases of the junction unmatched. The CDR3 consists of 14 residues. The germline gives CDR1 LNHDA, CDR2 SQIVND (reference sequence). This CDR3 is CASSVDRASYEQYF. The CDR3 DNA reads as TGTGCCAGTAGTGTCGACAGGGCGTCGTACGAGCAGTACTTC.

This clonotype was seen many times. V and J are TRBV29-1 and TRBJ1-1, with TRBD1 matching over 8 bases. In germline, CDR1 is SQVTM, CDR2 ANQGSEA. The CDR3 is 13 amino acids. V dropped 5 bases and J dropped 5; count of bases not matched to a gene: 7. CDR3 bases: TGCAGCGTTCCCGGACAGGGAATAACTGAAGCTTTCTTT. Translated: CSVPGQGITEAFF.

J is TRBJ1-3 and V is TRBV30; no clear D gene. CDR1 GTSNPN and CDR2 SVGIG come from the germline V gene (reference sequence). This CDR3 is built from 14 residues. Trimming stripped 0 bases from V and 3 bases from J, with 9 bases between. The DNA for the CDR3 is TGTGCCTGGAGTGTTAGTAAAGGTGGAAACACCATATATTTT. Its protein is CAWSVSKGGNTIYF.

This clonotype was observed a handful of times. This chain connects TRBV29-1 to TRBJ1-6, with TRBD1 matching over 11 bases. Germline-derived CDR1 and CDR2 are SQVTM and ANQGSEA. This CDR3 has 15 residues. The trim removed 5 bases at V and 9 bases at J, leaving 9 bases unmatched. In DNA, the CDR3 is TGCAGCGTTCAGGGTACCGGGACAGGGGGTTCACCCCTCCACTTT. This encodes CSVQGTGTGGSPLHF.

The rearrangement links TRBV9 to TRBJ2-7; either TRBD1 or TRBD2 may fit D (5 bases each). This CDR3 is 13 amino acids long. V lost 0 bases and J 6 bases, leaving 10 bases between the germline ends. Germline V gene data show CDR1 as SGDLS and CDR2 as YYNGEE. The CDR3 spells CASSVASGTEQYF. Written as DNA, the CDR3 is TGTGCCAGCAGCGTAGCGTCGGGGACCGAGCAGTACTTC.

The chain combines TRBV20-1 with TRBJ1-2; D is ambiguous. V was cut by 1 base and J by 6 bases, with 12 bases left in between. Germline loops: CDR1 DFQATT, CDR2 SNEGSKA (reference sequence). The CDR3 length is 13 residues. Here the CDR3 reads CSARVRKMDGYTF. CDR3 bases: TGCAGTGCTAGAGTTCGCAAAATGGATGGCTACACCTTC.

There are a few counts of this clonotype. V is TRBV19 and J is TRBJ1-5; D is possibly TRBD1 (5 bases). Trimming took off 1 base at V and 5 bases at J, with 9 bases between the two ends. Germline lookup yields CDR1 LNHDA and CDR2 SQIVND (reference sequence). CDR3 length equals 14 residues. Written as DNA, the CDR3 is TGTGCCAGTAGTATAGGGGGGTGGGATCAGCCCCAGCATTTT. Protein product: CASSIGGWDQPQHF. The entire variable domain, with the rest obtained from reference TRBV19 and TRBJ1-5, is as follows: DGGITQSPKYLFRKEGQNVTLSCEQNLNHDAMYWYRQDPGQGLRLIYYSQIVNDFQKGDIAEGYSVSREKKESFPLTVTSAQKNPTAFYLCASSIGGWDQPQHFGDGTRLSIL.

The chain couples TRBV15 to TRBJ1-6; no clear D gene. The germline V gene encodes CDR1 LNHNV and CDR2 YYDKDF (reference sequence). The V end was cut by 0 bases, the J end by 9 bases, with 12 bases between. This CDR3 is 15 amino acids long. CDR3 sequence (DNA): TGTGCCACCAGCAGAGATACTGGGTTGACTTCACCCCTCCACTTT. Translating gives CATSRDTGLTSPLHF.